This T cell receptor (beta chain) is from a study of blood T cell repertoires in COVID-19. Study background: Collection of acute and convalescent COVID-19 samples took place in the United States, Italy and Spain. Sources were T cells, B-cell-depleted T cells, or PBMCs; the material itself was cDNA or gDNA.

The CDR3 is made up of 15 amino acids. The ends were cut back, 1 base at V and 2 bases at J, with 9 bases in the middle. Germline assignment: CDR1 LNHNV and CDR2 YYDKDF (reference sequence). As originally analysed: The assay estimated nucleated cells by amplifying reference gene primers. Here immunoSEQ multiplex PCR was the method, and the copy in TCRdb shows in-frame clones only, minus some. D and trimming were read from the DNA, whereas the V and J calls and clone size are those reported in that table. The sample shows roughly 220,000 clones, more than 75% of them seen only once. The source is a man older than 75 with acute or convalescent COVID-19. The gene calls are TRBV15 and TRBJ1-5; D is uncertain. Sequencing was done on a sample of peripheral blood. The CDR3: CATSRGIGGNQPQHF. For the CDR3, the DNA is TGTGCCACCAGCAGAGGAATCGGGGGCAATCAGCCCCAGCATTTT.